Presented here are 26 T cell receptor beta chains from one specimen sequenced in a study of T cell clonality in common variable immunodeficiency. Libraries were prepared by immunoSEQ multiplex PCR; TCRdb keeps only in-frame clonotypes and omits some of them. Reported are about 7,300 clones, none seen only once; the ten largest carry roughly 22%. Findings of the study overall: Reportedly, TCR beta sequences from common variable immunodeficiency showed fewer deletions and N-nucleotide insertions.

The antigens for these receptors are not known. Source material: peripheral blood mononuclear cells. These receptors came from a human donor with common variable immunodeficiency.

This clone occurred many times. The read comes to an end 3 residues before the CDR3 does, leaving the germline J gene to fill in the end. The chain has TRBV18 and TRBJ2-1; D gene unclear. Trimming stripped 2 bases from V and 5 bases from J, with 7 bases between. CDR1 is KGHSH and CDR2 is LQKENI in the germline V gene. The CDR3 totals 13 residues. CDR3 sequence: CASSPGRHNEQFF. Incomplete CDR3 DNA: TGTGCCAGCTCACCAGGCAGGCACAATGAG.

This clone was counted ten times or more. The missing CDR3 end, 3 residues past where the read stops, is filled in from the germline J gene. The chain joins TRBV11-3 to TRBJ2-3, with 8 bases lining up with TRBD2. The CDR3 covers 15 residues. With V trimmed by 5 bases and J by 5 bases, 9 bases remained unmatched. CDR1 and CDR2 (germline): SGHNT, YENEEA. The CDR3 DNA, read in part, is TGTGCCAGCAGCCTAGGAGGGACTAGAGGAGATACG. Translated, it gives CASSLGGTRGDT. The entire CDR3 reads CASSLGGTRGDTQYF.

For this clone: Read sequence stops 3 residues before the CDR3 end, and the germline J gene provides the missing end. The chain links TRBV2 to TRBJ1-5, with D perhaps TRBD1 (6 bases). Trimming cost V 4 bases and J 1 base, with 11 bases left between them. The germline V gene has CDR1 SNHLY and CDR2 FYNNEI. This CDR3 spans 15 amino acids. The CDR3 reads CASSVDSQSNQPQHF. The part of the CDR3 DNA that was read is TGTGCCAGCAGTGTGGACAGCCAAAGCAATCAGCCC.

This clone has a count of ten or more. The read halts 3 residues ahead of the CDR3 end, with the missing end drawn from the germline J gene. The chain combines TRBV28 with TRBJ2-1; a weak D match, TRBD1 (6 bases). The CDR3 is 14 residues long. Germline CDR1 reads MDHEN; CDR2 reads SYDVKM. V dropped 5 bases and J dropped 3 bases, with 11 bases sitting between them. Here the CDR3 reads CASSMYRDYNEQFF. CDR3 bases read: TGTGCCAGCAGTATGTACAGGGACTACAATGAG.

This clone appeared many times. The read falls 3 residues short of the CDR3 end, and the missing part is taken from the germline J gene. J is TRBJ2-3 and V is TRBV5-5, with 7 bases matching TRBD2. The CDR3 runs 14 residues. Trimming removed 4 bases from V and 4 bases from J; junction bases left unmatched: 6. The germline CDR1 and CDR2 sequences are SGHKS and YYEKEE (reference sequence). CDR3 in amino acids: CASSPGLGPDTQYF. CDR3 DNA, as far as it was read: TGTGCCAGCAGCCCCGGACTAGGCCCAGATACG.

CDR3 DNA (partial): TGTGCCAGTAGTATTTCAGGGGTGGAGACC. Translating gives CASSISGVET. The CDR3 reads in full as CASSISGVETQYF. The rearrangement joins TRBV19 to TRBJ2-5; TRBD1 might be the D (6 bases). The sequence runs out 3 residues before the end of the CDR3; the remainder is reconstructed from the germline J gene. V shed 3 bases and J shed 5 bases, with 10 bases lying between them. Germline V gives CDR1 LNHDA, CDR2 SQIVND (reference sequence). The length of the CDR3 is 13 residues.

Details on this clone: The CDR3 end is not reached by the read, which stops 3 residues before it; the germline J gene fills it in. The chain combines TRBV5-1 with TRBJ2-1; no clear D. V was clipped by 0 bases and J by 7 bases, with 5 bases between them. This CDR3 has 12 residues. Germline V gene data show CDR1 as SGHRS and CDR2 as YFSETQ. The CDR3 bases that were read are TGCGCCAGCAGCTTGGAAATAAATGAG. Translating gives CASSLEINE. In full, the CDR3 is CASSLEINEQFF.

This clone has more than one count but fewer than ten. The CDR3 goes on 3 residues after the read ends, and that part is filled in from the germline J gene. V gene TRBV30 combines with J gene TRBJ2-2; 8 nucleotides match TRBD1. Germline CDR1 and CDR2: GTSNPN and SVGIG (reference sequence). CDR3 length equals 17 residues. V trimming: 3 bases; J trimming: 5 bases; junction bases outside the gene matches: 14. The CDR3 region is CAWRRTGHRDRTGELFF. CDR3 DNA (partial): TGTGCCTGGAGAAGGACAGGGCATCGGGATCGGACCGGGGAG.

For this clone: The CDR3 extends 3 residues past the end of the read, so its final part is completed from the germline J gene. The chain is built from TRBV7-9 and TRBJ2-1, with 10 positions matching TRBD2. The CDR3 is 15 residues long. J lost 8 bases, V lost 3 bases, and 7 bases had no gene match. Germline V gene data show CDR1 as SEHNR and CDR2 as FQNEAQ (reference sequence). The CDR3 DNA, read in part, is TGTGCCAGCAGCTTTAACAGCGGGAGGGAGGATGAG. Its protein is CASSFNSGREDE. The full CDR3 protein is CASSFNSGREDEQFF.

Incomplete CDR3 DNA: TGTGCCTCAGGACAGGGGCGGTCTAATGAAAAA. It is translated as CASGQGRSNEK. The entire CDR3 protein is CASGQGRSNEKLFF. J is TRBJ1-4 and V is TRBV30; 9 bases match TRBD1. The read terminates 3 residues ahead of where the CDR3 ends, so the germline J gene completes it. Germline values: CDR1 GTSNPN, CDR2 SVGIG (reference sequence). After removal of 7 bases from V and 3 bases from J, the junction contained 6 bases not matched to a gene. The CDR3 length is 14 residues.

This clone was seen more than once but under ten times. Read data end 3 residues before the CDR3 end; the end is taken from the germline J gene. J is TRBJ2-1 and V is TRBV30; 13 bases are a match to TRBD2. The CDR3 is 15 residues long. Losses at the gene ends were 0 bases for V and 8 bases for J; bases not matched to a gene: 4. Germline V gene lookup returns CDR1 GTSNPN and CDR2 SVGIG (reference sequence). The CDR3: CAWSVPGLAGDEQFF. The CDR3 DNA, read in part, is TGTGCCTGGAGTGTACCTGGACTAGCGGGAGATGAG.

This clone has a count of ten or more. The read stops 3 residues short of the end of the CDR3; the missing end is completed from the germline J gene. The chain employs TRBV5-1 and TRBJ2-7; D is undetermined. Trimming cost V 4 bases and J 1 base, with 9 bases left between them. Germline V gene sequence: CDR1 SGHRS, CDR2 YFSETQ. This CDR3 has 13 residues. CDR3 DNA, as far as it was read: TGCGCCAGCAGCCTCAAGACTTCCTACGAG. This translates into CASSLKTSYE. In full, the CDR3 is CASSLKTSYEQYF.

The CDR3 is CASSFEDEKLFF. The CDR3 bases that were read are TGTGCCAGCAGTTTTGAGGATGAAAAA. The chain is built from TRBV7-2 and TRBJ1-4; D is undetermined. The read finishes 3 residues shy of the CDR3 end, and the germline J gene is used to complete it. CDR1 is SGHTA, CDR2 FQGNSA, per germline. V was pared by 6 bases and J by 6 bases, with 8 bases between. CDR3 size: 12 residues.

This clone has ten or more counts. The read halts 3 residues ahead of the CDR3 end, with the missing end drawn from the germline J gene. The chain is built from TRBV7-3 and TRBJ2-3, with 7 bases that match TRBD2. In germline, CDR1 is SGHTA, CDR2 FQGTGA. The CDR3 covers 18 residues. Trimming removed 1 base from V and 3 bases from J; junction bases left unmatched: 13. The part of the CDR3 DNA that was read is TGTGCCAGCAGCTTAATTTCCCGACTAACCGGGAGGACAGATACG. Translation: CASSLISRLTGRTDT. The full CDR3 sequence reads CASSLISRLTGRTDTQYF.

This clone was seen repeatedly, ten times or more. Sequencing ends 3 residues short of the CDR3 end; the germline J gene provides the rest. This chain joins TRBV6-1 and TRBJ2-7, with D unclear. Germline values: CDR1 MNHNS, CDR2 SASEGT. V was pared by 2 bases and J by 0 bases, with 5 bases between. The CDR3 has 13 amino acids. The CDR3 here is CASSEFISYEQYF. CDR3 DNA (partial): TGTGCCAGCAGTGAATTCATCTCCTACGAG.

The CDR3 is CASSELAGGEITDTQYF. The CDR3 bases that were read are TGTGCCAGCAGCGAACTAGCGGGAGGGGAGATCACAGATACG. V usage is TRBV2 and J usage is TRBJ2-3; 13 bases are shared with TRBD2. The DNA ends 3 residues before the CDR3 does, and the rest of the CDR3 is filled in from the germline J gene. Germline CDR1 and CDR2: SNHLY and FYNNEI. The CDR3 covers 17 residues. V lost 6 bases to trimming and J lost 2 bases; unmatched junction nucleotides: 8.

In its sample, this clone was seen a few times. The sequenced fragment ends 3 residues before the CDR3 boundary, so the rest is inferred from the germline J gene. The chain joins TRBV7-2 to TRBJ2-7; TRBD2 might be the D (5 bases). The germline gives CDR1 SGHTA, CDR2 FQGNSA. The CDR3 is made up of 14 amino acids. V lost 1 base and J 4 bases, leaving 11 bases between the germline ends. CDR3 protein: CASSLGGLRYEQYF. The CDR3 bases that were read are TGTGCCAGCAGCTTAGGAGGGCTCCGGTACGAG.

The CDR3 bases that were read are TGTGCCGGAGACGGACTAAGCGGATACAATGAG. It codes for CAGDGLSGYNE. The complete CDR3 protein is CAGDGLSGYNEQFF. The chain links TRBV30 to TRBJ2-1; tentatively, D is TRBD2 (6 bases). The read falls 3 residues short of the CDR3 end, and the missing part is taken from the germline J gene. Deletions cut 8 bases from V and 4 bases from J, with 18 bases between. Per germline, CDR1 GTSNPN and CDR2 SVGIG (reference sequence). CDR3 length equals 14 residues.

The CDR3 reads CASSSSRENYGYTF. The covered CDR3 bases are TGTGCCAGCAGCTCTTCCAGGGAGAACTATGGC. V usage is TRBV7-2 and J usage is TRBJ1-2, with a tentative D call TRBD1 (5 bases). The read finishes 3 residues shy of the CDR3 end, and the germline J gene is used to complete it. V was shortened by 4 bases and J by 2 bases, with 11 bases between the two germline ends. Per the germline V gene, CDR1 is SGHTA and CDR2 is FQGNSA. The CDR3 consists of 14 residues. The full variable domain, with the rest looked up from reference TRBV7-2 and TRBJ1-2, is GAGVSQSPSNKVTEKGKDVELRCDPISGHTALYWYRQSLGQGLEFLIYFQGNSAPDKSGLPSDRFSAERTGGSVSTLTIQRTQQEDSAVYLCASSSSRENYGYTFGSGTRLTVV.

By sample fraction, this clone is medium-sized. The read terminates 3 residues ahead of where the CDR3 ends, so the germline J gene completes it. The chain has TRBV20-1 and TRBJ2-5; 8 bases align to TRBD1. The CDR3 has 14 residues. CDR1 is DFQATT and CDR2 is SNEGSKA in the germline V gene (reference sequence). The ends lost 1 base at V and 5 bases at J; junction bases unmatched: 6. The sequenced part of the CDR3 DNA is TGCAGTGCTAGAGGACAGGGGTCCGCGGAGACC. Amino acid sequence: CSARGQGSAET. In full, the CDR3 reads CSARGQGSAETQYF.

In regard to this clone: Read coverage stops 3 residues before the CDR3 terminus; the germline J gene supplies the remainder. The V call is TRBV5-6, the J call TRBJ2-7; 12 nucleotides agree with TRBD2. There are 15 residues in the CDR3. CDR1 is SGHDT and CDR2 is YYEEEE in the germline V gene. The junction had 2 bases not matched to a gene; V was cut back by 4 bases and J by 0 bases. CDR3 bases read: TGTGCCAGCAGCCAGGGACTAGCGGGCTCCTACGAG. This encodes CASSQGLAGSYE. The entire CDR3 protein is CASSQGLAGSYEQYF.

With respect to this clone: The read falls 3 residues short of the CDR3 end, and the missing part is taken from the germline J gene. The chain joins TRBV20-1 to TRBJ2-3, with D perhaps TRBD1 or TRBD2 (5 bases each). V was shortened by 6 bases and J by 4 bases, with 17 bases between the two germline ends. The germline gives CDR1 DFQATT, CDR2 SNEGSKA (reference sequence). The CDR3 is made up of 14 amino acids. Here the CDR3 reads CSAPMRGGSDTQYF. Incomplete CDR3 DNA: TGCAGTGCCCCAATGAGGGGCGGTTCAGATACG.

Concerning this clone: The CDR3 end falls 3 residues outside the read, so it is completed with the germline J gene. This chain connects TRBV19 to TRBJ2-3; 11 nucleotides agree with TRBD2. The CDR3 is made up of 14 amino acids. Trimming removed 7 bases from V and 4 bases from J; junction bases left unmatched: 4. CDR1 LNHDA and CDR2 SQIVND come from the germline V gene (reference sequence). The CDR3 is CASMASGRSDTQYF. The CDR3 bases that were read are TGTGCCAGTATGGCTAGCGGGAGGTCAGATACG.

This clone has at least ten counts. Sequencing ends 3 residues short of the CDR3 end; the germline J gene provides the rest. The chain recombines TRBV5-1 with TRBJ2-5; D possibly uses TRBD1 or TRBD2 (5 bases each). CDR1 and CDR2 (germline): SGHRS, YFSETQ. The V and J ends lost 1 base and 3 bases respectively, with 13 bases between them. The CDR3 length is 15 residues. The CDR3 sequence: CASSLTRGAEETQYF. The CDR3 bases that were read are TGCGCCAGCAGCTTGACCCGAGGGGCAGAAGAGACC.

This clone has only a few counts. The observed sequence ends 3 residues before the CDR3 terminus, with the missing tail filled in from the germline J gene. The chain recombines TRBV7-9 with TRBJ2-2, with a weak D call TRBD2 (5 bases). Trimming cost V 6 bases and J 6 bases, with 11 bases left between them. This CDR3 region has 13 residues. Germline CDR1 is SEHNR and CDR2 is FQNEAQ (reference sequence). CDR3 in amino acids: CASSPTGAGELFF. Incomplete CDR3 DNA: TGTGCCAGCAGTCCCACCGGGGCCGGGGAG.

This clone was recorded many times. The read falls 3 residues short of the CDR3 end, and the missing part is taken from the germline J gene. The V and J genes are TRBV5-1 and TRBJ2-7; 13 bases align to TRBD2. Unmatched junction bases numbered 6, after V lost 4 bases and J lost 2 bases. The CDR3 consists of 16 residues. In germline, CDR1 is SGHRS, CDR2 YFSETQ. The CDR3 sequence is CASSRRGTSGTYEQYF. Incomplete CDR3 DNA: TGCGCCAGCAGCAGACGAGGGACTAGCGGGACCTACGAG.